One and the same sample provided the 2 T cell receptor beta chains below, sequenced in a study of a mutant IDH1 vaccine in newly diagnosed glioma. These receptors are not linked to any known antigen. Sample time point: week 35, safety follow-up. It was 300 ug of mutant IDH1 20-mer peptide that made up each vaccine dose, given with topical imiquimod. The assay was immunoSEQ multiplex PCR, and TCRdb's table has in-frame clones only and misses some. The sample has some 60,000 clones, roughly 79% seen once. Specimen: PBMCs, collected from a glioma patient whose treatment included an IDH1 peptide vaccine. These receptors all stem from a man aged 35-49 years with glioma.

The chain joins TRBV18 to TRBJ2-7, with 7 nucleotides matching TRBD1. This CDR3 has 15 amino acids. Germline CDR1 KGHSH, CDR2 LQKENI. V lost 0 bases and J lost 0; bases outside the gene matches: 2. CDR3 coding DNA: TGTGCCAGCTCACCACCAGGGACAGCCTCCTACGAGCAGTACTTC. Its protein is CASSPPGTASYEQYF. Full variable domain (rest looked up from reference TRBV18 and TRBJ2-7): NAGVMQNPRHLVRRRGQEARLRCSPMKGHSHVYWYRQLPEEGLKFMVYLQKENIIDESGMPKERFSAEFPKEGPSILRIQQVVRGDSAAYFCASSPPGTASYEQYFGPGTRLTVT.

CDR3 residues: CASSVAGGYNEQFF. DNA for the CDR3: TGTGCCAGCAGCGTAGCGGGGGGGTATAATGAGCAGTTCTTC. The chain employs TRBV6-4 and TRBJ2-1; 11 positions agree with TRBD2. Germline CDR1 and CDR2: MRHNA and SNTAGT. The trim removed 6 bases at V and 7 bases at J, leaving 5 bases unmatched. This CDR3 is 14 amino acids long.